Here is one T cell receptor (beta chain) with its context. The source of the sample is a study of T cell responses to AZD1222 COVID-19 vaccine. Trimming removed 2 bases from V and 8 bases from J, with 12 bases in between. The CDR3 has 14 residues. Germline values: CDR1 MNHEY, CDR2 SVGAGI. Measured with immunoSEQ multiplex PCR; TCRdb has only the in-frame clones, and not every one. Of fewer than 200,000 clones listed, approximately 92% are singletons. The V and J genes are TRBV6-5 and TRBJ1-4; perhaps TRBD1 as D (5 bases). The specimen was peripheral blood, collected on day 0 of AZD1222 vaccination. This TCR derives from an adult in good health. The CDR3 reads CASSYRGKWEKLFF. For the CDR3, the DNA is TGTGCCAGCAGTTACCGGGGGAAGTGGGAAAAACTGTTTTTT.